The sequence of this T cell receptor (beta chain) was determined in a study of T cell responses to AZD1222 COVID-19 vaccine. Overall study context: Second doses at about 4 or about 12 weeks were pooled.

V shed 2 bases and J shed 5 bases, with 18 bases lying between them. The CDR3 spans 16 residues. Germline V lookup: CDR1 MDHEN, CDR2 SYDVKM. Whole-study results and caveats: Nearly half of spike-specific TCRs reportedly target unmutated variant regions.

Sequenced by immunoSEQ multiplex PCR; TCRdb stores in-frame clones only, minus some. The sample consists of 75,000 to 100,000 clones, 90% of them appearing once. About this clone itself: Its antigen is undetermined.

This specimen consisted of peripheral blood, obtained on day 0 of AZD1222 vaccination. This chain joins TRBV28 and TRBJ1-1; D may be TRBD1 (6 bases). This TCR derives from an adult in good health. The CDR3 loop reads CASSLKSRPGETEAFF. CDR3 bases: TGTGCCAGCAGTTTAAAGAGCCGGCCAGGGGAGACTGAAGCTTTCTTT.